This T cell receptor (beta chain) stems from a study of T cell repertoires and HLA-DP antigens. At the level of the study: Alloantigens: one with one groove difference and one with about 11 differences versus self. DNA input averaged approximately 220 ng in sorted CD137+CD4+ and around 1,200 ng in pre-culture CD4+.

V lost 1 base to trimming and J lost 8 bases, with 26 bases between them. Germline V gives CDR1 SGHVT, CDR2 SQSDAQ. This CDR3 contains 18 residues. The PCR primers covered 54 TRBV and 13 TRBJ segments. The data were produced by immunoSEQ multiplex PCR, yet TCRdb's version contains in-frame clones alone and is incomplete. Of approximately 73,000 clones listed, about four fifths are singletons. This clone is a singleton in its sample. Antigen specificity is unknown. Untouched CD4+ T cells were bead-isolated from PBMC at about 97.7% purity. The sample was CD4+ T cells from PBMCs. This chain connects TRBV7-4 to TRBJ1-2; D is unclear. The TCR was taken from a man aged 60 to 75 in good health and CMV-seronegative. The CDR3 loop is CASSLVSFWREEVCGYTF. DNA of the CDR3: TGTGCCAGCAGCTTAGTAAGTTTCTGGCGGGAGGAGGTCTGCGGCTACACCTTC.